Given below is one TCR beta chain in context. One end of the junction varies from germline; a read error may be responsible. This CDR3 is 13 amino acids long. Germline CDR1 SGHDT, CDR2 YYEEEE. This entry is derived from a study of metastatic and nonmetastatic thyroid tumors. TCRdb reanalyzed the PCR reads with MiXCR. The sample contains roughly 98,000 clones, around 14% of which appear only once. Treatment of any kind had been given to no patient before thyroid surgery. The TCR was taken from a female donor with papillary thyroid cancer or a benign thyroid nodule (not recorded which). Some clones in this sample may be carry-over from other donors' samples. The V and J genes are TRBV5-6 and TRBJ1-2; 7 bases map to TRBD1. Sequencing was done on a sample of blood. CDR3 sequence (DNA): TGTTCCAGCAGTTTGACAGGGTTCTATGGCTACACCTTC. Encoded protein: CSSSLTGFYGYTF.